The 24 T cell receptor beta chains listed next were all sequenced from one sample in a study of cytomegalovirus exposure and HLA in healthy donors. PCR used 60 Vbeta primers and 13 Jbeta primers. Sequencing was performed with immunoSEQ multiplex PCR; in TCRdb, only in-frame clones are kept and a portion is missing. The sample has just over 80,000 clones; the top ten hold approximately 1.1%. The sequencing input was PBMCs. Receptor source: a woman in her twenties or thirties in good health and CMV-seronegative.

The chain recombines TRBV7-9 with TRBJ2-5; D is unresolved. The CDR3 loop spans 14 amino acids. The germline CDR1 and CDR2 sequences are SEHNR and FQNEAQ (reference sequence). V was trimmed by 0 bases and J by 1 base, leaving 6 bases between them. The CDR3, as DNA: TGTGCCAGCAGCTTAGCGGGCACCCAAGAGACCCAGTACTTC. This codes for CASSLAGTQETQYF.

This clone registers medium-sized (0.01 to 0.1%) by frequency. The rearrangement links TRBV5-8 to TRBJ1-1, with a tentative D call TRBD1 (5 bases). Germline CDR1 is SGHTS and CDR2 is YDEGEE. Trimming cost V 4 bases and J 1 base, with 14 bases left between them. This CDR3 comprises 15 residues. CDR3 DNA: TGTGCCAGCAGCCATTACAGGAGACCGAACACTGAAGCTTTCTTT. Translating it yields CASSHYRRPNTEAFF.

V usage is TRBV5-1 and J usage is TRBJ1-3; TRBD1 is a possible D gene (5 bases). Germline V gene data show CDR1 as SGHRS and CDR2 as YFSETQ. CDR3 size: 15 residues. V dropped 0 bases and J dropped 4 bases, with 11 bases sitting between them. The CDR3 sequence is CASSLGTQGGNTIYF. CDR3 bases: TGCGCCAGCAGCTTGGGAACCCAGGGCGGAAACACCATATATTTT.

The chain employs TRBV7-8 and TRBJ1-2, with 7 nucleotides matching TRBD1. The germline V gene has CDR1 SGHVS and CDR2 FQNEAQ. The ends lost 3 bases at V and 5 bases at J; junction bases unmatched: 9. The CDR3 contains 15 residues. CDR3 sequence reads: CASSFQPTGRYGYTF. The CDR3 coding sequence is TGTGCCAGCAGCTTTCAACCGACAGGGCGATATGGCTACACCTTC.

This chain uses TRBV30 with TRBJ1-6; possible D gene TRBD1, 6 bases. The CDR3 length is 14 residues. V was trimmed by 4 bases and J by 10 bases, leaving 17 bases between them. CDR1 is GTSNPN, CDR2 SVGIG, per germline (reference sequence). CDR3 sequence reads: CAWTPRDNLSPLHF. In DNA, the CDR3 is TGTGCCTGGACCCCAAGGGACAATCTGTCACCCCTCCACTTT.

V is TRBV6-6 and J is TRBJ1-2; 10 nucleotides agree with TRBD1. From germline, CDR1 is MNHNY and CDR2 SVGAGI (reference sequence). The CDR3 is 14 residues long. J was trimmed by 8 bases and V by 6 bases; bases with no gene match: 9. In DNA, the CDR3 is TGTGCCAGCAGGTCGACAGGGGGCGCCGGGGGCTACACCTTC. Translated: CASRSTGGAGGYTF.

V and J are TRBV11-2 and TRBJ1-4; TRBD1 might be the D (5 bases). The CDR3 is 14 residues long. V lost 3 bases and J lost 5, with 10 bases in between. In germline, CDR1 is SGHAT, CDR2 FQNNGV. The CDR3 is CASSFRRGNEKLFF. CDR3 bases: TGTGCCAGCAGCTTCCGGAGGGGCAATGAAAAACTGTTTTTT.

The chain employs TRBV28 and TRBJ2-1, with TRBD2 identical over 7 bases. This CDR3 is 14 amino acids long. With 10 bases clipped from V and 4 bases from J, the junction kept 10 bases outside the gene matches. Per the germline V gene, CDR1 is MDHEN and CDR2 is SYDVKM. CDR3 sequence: CATTRSGEYNEQFF. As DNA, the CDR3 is TGTGCCACCACCAGGAGCGGGGAATACAATGAGCAGTTCTTC. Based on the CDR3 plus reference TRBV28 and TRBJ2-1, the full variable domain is DVKVTQSSRYLVKRTGEKVFLECVQDMDHENMFWYRQDPGLGLRLIYFSYDVKMKEKGDIPEGYSVSREKKERFSLILESASTNQTSMYLCATTRSGEYNEQFFGPGTRLTVL.

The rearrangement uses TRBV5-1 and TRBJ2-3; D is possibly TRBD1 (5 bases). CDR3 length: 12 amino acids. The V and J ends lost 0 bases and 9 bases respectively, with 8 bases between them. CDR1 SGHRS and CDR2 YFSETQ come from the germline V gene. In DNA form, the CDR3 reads TGCGCCAGCAGCTTGGAGGGGAAAACGCAGTATTTT. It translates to CASSLEGKTQYF.

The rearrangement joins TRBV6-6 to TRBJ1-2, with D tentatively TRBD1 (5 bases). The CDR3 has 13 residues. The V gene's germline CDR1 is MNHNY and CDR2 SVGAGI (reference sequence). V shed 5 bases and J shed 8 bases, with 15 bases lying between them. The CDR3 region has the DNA TGTGCCAGCAGTCACCGGGGGGAGCAAGGCTACACCTTC. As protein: CASSHRGEQGYTF.

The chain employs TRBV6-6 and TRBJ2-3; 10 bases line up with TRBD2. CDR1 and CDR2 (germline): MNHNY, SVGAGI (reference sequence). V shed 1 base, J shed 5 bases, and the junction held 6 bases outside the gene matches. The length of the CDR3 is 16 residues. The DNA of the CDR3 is TGTGCCAGCAGTTACTTGGGACTAGCGAGAGTAGATACGCAGTATTTT. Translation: CASSYLGLARVDTQYF.

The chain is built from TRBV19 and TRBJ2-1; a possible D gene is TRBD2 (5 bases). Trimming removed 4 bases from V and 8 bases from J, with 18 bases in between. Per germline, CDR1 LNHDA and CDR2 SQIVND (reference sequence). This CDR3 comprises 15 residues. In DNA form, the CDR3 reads TGTGCCAGTAGTAAGGCATTACTAGGGTGGGATGAGCAGTTCTTC. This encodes CASSKALLGWDEQFF.

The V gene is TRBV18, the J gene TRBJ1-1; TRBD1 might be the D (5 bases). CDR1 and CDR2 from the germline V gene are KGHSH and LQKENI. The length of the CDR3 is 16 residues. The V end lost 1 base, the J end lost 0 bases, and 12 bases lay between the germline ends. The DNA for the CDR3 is TGTGCCAGCTCACCACTACAGGTCGCCATGAACACTGAAGCTTTCTTT. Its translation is CASSPLQVAMNTEAFF. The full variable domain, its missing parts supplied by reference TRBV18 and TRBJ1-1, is NAGVMQNPRHLVRRRGQEARLRCSPMKGHSHVYWYRQLPEEGLKFMVYLQKENIIDESGMPKERFSAEFPKEGPSILRIQQVVRGDSAAYFCASSPLQVAMNTEAFFGQGTRLTVV.

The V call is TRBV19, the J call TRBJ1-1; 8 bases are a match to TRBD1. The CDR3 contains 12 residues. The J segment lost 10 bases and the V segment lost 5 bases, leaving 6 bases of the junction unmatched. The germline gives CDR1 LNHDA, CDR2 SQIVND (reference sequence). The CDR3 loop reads CASSDIQGGAFF. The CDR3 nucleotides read TGTGCCAGTAGTGACATACAGGGGGGAGCTTTCTTT.

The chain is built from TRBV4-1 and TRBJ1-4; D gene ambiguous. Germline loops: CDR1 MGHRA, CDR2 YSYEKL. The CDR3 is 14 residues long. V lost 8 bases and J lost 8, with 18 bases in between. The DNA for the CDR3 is TGCGCCAGCTCCGAGGGCGAGGATGGAGAAAAACTGTTTTTT. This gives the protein CASSEGEDGEKLFF.

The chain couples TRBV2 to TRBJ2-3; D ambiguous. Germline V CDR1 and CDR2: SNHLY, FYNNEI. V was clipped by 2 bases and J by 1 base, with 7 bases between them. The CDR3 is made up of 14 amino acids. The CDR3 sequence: CASSEIRRTDTQYF. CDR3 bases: TGTGCCAGCAGTGAAATCAGGCGCACAGATACGCAGTATTTT.

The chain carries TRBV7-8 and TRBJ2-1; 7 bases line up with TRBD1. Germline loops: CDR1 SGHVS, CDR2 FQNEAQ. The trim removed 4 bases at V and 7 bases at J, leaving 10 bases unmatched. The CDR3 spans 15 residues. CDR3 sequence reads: CASSYNRGVGNEQFF. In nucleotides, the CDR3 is TGTGCCAGCAGCTACAACAGGGGTGTGGGGAATGAGCAGTTCTTC.

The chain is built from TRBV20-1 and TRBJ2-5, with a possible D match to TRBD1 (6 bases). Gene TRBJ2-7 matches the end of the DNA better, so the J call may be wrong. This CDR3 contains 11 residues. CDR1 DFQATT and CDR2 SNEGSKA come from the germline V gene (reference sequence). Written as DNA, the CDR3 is TGCAGTGCTAGACAGGGGTACGAGCAGTACTTC. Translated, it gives CSARQGYEQYF.

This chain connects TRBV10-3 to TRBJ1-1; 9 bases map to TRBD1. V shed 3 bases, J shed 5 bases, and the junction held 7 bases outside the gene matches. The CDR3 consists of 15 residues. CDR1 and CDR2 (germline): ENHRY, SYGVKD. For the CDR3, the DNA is TGTGCCATCAGTGACCTCGTGACAGGGGGGACTGAAGCTTTCTTT. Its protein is CAISDLVTGGTEAFF.

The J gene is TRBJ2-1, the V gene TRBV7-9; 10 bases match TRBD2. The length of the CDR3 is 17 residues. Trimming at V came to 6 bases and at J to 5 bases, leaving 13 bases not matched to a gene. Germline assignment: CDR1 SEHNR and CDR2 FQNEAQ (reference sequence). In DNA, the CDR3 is TGTGCCAGCAGTTCGATGACTGGACTAGCGGTAGACAATGAGCAGTTCTTC. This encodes CASSSMTGLAVDNEQFF.

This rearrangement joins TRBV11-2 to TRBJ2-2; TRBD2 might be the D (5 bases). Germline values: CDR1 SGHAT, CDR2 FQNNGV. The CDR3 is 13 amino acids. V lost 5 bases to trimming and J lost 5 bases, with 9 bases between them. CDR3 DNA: TGTGCCAGCAGCCCTAGCCGGACCGGGGAGCTGTTTTTT. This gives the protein CASSPSRTGELFF. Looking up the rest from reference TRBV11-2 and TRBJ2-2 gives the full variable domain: EAGVAQSPRYKIIEKRQSVAFWCNPISGHATLYWYQQILGQGPKLLIQFQNNGVVDDSQLPKDRFSAERLKGVDSTLKIQPAKLEDSAVYLCASSPSRTGELFFGEGSRLTVL.

As DNA, the CDR3 is TGTGCCAGCAGTGAAACGGGACAGCGGGTTGGCTACACCTTC. As protein: CASSETGQRVGYTF. V and J are TRBV6-1 and TRBJ1-2; 7 bases line up with TRBD1. With V trimmed by 2 bases and J by 7 bases, 7 bases remained unmatched. This CDR3 has 14 amino acids. In germline, CDR1 is MNHNS, CDR2 SASEGT.

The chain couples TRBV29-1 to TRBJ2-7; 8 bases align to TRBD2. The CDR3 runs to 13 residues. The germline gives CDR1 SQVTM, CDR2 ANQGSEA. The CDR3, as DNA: TGCACCGCCTTAGGGGCGGGGGGCCACGAGCAGTACTTC. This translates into CTALGAGGHEQYF.

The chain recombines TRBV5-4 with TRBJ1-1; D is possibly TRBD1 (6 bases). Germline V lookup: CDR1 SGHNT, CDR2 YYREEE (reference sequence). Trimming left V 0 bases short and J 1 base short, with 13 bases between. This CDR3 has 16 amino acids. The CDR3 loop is CASSLGLQGRNTEAFF. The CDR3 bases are TGTGCCAGCAGCTTGGGGTTACAGGGACGGAACACTGAAGCTTTCTTT.